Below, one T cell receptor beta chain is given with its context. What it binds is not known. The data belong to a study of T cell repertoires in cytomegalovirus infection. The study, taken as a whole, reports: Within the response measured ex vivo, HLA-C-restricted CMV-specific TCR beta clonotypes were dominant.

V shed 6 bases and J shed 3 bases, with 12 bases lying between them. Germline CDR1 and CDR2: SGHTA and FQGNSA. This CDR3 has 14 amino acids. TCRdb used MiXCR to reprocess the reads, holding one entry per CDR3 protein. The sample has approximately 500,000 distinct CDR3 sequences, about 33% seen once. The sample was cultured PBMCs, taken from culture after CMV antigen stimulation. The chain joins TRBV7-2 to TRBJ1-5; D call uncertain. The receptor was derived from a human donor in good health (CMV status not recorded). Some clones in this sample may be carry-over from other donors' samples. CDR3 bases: TGTGCCAGCAGTCCACCCGAGATCAATCAGCCCCAGCATTTT. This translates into CASSPPEINQPQHF.